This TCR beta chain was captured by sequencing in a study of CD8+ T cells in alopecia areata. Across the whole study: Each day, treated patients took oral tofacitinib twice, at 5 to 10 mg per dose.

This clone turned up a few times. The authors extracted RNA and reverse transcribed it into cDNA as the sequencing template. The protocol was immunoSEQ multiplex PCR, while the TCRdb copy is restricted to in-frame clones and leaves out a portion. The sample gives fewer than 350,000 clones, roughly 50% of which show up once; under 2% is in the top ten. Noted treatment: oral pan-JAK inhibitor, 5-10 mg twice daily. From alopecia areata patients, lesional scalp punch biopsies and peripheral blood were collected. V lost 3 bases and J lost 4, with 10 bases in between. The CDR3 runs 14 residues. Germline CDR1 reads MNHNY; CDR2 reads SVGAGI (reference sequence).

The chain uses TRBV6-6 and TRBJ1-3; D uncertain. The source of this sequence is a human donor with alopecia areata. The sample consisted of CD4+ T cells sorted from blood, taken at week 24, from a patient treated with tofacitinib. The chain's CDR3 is CASSYIGSGNTIYF. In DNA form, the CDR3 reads TGTGCCAGCAGTTATATCGGTTCAGGAAACACCATATATTTT.